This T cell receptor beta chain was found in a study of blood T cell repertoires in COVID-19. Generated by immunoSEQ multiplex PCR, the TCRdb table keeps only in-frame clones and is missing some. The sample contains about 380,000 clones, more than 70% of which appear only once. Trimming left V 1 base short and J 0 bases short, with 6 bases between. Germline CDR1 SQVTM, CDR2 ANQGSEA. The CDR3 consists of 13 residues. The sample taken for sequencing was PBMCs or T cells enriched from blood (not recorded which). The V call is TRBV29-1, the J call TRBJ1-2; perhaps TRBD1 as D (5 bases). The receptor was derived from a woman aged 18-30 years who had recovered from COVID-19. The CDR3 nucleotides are TGCAGCGTTGAAGGGACAACTAACTATGGCTACACCTTC. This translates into CSVEGTTNYGYTF.